A single sample is the source of the 14 T cell receptor beta chains below, sequenced in a study of T cell responses to AZD1222 COVID-19 vaccine (dated by TCRdb to 2020 to 2023). The time point label for this specimen denotes: about 28 days (+/-7) after the second vaccine dose. Read against the paper, the sample's treatment or condition label means: meningococcal conjugate vaccine given as trial control. The library was produced with the immunoSEQ multiplex PCR assay. TCRdb limited this immuneACCESS table to in-frame rearrangements with V and J called. A share of clones is missing; checked studies link under half to unresolved V genes, and the rest is unexplained. The sample includes about 130,000 clones, with almost 85% observed a single time. The ten most abundant clones make up about 7.9% of the sample. Sequencing used peripheral blood, obtained 28 days after the second dose of the MenACWY control vaccine. The receptor source for this set is an adult who received the MenACWY meningococcal vaccine as a control.

The genes are TRBV12-3 or TRBV12-4 and TRBJ2-1; unclear D gene. This CDR3 has 12 residues. Trimming stripped 1 base from V and 6 bases from J, with 4 bases between. The CDR3 region has the DNA TGTGCCAGCAGTTTAGTTGTCAATGAGCAGTTCTTC. Protein: CASSLVVNEQFF.

The V gene is TRBV10-3, the J gene TRBJ2-3; D is ambiguous. V shed 0 bases and J shed 9 bases, with 10 bases lying between them. The CDR3 spans 13 residues. Germline V CDR1 and CDR2: ENHRY, SYGVKD. CDR3 DNA: TGTGCCATCAGTGAGTCAGGCGGCGGCACGCAGTATTTT. Protein: CAISESGGGTQYF.

The V gene is TRBV28, the J gene TRBJ1-4; D is possibly TRBD1 (5 bases). The length of the CDR3 is 14 residues. Germline CDR1 reads MDHEN; CDR2 reads SYDVKM. The V end was cut by 6 bases, the J end by 7 bases, with 15 bases between. CDR3 sequence reads: CASSHGGEGEKLFF. The CDR3, as DNA: TGTGCCAGCAGCCACGGGGGGGAGGGTGAAAAACTGTTTTTT.

This chain connects TRBV19 to TRBJ1-1; D might be TRBD1 (6 bases). The germline V gene has CDR1 LNHDA and CDR2 SQIVND (reference sequence). Trimming took 2 bases from V and 5 from J, leaving 9 bases between them. The CDR3 has 13 residues. The CDR3 sequence is CASSIQQGTEAFF. The CDR3 nucleotides are TGTGCCAGTAGTATACAACAGGGTACTGAAGCTTTCTTT.

CDR3 in amino acids: CASSSDRGGYGYTF. CDR3 DNA sequence: TGTGCCAGCAGCTCAGACAGGGGAGGCTATGGCTACACCTTC. The V call is TRBV5-6, the J call TRBJ1-2; TRBD1 matches 8 bases. Looked up from germline, CDR1 is SGHDT and CDR2 is YYEEEE. CDR3 size: 14 residues. V was clipped by 3 bases and J by 4 bases; unmatched bases: 5.

This clone appeared a few times. The CDR3, as DNA: TGCGCCAGCAGCTTAAGTAGCGGGACCTACAATGAGCAGTTCTTC. Its translation: CASSLSSGTYNEQFF. This chain connects TRBV5-1 to TRBJ2-1, with 8 bases aligning to TRBD2. CDR3 length: 15 amino acids. V dropped 2 bases and J dropped 2; count of bases not matched to a gene: 3. In germline, CDR1 is SGHRS, CDR2 YFSETQ.

A single count supports this clone. The chain uses TRBV14 and TRBJ2-7; D is unresolved. Trimming took 1 base from V and 6 from J, leaving 13 bases between them. CDR1 SGHDN and CDR2 FVKESK come from the germline V gene. This CDR3 comprises 14 residues. CDR3 in DNA: TGTGCCAGCAGCCAAGTACCACAAACTTTCGAGCAGTACTTC. As protein: CASSQVPQTFEQYF.

The chain carries TRBV19 and TRBJ2-1; 10 nucleotides match TRBD2. V shed 11 bases, J shed 0 bases, and the junction held 16 bases outside the gene matches. Germline V gives CDR1 LNHDA, CDR2 SQIVND (reference sequence). This CDR3 spans 18 amino acids. The CDR3 loop is CASTGTSAPRSSYNEQFF. The CDR3 nucleotides are TGTGCCTCAACGGGGACTAGCGCCCCGAGGAGCTCCTACAATGAGCAGTTCTTC.

Comments on this clone: One end of the junction does not line up with germline, which may come from a read error. This chain joins TRBV6-5 and TRBJ2-3, with no clear D. The CDR3 consists of 13 residues. Germline loops: CDR1 MNHEY, CDR2 SVGAGI. The CDR3, as DNA: TGTGCCAGCAGTTACCCCAGCAGAGATACGCAGTATTTT. As protein: CASSYPSRDTQYF.

The J gene is TRBJ1-4, the V gene TRBV2; TRBD1 might be the D (6 bases). V was pared by 6 bases and J by 6 bases, with 20 bases between. This CDR3 contains 16 residues. The V gene's germline CDR1 is SNHLY and CDR2 FYNNEI. The CDR3 DNA reads TGTGCCAGCAGATTAACGTGGACAGCGTTGGATGAAAAACTGTTTTTT. This gives the protein CASRLTWTALDEKLFF.

This clone was picked up a small number of times. This chain connects TRBV18 to TRBJ1-3; D unresolved. V was clipped by 6 bases and J by 0 bases, with 12 bases between them. Germline V gene data show CDR1 as KGHSH and CDR2 as LQKENI. The CDR3 covers 15 residues. Here the CDR3 reads CASSSDHLSGNTIYF. CDR3 nucleotide sequence: TGTGCCAGCTCGTCAGATCACCTCTCTGGAAACACCATATATTTT.

The chain employs TRBV5-1 and TRBJ2-7; 8 bases are a match to TRBD1. Germline trimming cut 0 bases from V and 7 bases from J; bases unmatched to any gene: 3. Germline CDR1 SGHRS, CDR2 YFSETQ. The CDR3 runs to 13 residues. The CDR3 reads CASSLAGGEEQYF. The CDR3 DNA is TGCGCCAGCAGCTTGGCAGGGGGCGAGGAGCAGTACTTC.

The chain is built from TRBV5-4 and TRBJ2-1; D is undetermined. This CDR3 has 12 residues. V lost 4 bases to trimming and J lost 5 bases, with 7 bases between them. Germline CDR1 reads SGHNT; CDR2 reads YYREEE (reference sequence). This CDR3 is CASSMIDNEQFF. In DNA form, the CDR3 reads TGTGCCAGCAGCATGATTGACAATGAGCAGTTCTTC.

The genes are TRBV3-1 (or the pseudogene TRBV3-2) and TRBJ2-2; D is undetermined. V lost 2 bases and J 6 bases, leaving 7 bases between the germline ends. CDR3 length equals 13 residues. Germline V gene data show CDR1 as LGHDT and CDR2 as YNNKEL (reference sequence). CDR3 loop: CASSQTSSGELFF. DNA for the CDR3: TGTGCCAGCAGCCAAACGAGCTCCGGGGAGCTGTTTTTT.